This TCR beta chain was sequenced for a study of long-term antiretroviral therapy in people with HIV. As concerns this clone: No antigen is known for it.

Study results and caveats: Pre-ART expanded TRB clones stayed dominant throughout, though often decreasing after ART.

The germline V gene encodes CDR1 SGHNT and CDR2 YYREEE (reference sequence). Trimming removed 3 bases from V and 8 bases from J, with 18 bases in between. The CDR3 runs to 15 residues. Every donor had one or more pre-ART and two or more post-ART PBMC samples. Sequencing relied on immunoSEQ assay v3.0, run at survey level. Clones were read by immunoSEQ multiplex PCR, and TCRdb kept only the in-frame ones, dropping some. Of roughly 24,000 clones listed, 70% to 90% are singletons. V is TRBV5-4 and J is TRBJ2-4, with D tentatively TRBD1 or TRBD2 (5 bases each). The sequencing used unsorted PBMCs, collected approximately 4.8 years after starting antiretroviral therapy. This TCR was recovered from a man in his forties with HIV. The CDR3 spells CASSSEWGSGDIQYF. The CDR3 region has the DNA TGTGCCAGCAGCTCCGAATGGGGGAGCGGAGACATTCAGTACTTC.